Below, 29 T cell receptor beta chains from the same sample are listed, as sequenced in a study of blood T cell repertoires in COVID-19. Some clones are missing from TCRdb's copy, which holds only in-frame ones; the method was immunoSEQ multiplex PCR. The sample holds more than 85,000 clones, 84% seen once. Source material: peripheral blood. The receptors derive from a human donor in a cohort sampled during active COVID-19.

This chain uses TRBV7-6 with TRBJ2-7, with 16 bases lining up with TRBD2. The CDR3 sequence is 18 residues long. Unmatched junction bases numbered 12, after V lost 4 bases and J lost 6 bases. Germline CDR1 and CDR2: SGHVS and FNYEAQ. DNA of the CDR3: TGTGCCAGCAGCTGGGGACTAGCGGGAGGGCCGAGAGGGGGCGAGCAGTACTTC. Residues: CASSWGLAGGPRGGEQYF.

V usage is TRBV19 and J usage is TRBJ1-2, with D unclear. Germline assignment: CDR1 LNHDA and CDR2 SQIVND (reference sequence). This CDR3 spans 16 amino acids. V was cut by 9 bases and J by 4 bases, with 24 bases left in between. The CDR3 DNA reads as TGTGCCAGCCTGAAACCCTGGGAGGGTGTATCCTATGGCTACACCTTC. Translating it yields CASLKPWEGVSYGYTF. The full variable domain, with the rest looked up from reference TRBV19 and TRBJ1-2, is DGGITQSPKYLFRKEGQNVTLSCEQNLNHDAMYWYRQDPGQGLRLIYYSQIVNDFQKGDIAEGYSVSREKKESFPLTVTSAQKNPTAFYLCASLKPWEGVSYGYTFGSGTRLTVV.

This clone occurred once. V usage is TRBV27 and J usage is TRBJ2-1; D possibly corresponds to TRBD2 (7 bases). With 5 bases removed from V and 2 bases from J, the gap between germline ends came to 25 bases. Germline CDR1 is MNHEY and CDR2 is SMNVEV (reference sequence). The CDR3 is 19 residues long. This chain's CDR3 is CASSTPLAAGGRAYNEQFF. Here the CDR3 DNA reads TGTGCCAGCAGTACTCCCCTAGCGGCCGGGGGCCGCGCCTACAATGAGCAGTTCTTC.

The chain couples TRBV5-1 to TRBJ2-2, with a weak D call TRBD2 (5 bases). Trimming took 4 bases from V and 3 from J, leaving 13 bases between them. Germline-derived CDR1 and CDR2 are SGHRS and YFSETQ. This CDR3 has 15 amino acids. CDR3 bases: TGCGCCAGCAGCCGGGATCAACTGGACACCGGGGAGCTGTTTTTT. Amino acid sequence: CASSRDQLDTGELFF.

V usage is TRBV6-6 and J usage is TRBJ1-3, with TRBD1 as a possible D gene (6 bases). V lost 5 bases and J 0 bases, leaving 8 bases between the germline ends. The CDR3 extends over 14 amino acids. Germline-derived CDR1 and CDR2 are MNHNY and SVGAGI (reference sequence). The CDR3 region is CASSADSSGNTIYF. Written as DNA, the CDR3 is TGTGCCAGCAGTGCGGACAGCTCTGGAAACACCATATATTTT.

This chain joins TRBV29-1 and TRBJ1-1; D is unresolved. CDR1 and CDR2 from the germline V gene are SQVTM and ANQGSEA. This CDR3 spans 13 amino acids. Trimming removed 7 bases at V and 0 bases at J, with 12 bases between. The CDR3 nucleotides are TGCAGCGCCGGGATGGCGTTGAACACTGAAGCTTTCTTT. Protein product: CSAGMALNTEAFF.

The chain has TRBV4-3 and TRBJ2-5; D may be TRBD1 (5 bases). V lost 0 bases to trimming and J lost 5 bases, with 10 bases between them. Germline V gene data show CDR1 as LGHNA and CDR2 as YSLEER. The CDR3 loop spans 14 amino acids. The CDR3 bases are TGCGCCAGCAGCCAAGATCGGACACTTGAGACCCAGTACTTC. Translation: CASSQDRTLETQYF.

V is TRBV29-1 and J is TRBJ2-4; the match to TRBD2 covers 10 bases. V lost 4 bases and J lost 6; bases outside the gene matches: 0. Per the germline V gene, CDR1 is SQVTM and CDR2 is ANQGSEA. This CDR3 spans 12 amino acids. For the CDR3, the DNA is TGCAGCGTTGGGACTAGCGGAAACATTCAGTACTTC. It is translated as CSVGTSGNIQYF.

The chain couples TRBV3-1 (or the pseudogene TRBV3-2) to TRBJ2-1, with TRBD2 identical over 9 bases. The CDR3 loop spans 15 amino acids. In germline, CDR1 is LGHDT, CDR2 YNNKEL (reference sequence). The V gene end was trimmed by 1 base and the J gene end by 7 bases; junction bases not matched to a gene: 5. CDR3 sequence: CASSQGLAGSNEQFF. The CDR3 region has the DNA TGTGCCAGCAGCCAAGGGCTAGCGGGGAGTAATGAGCAGTTCTTC.

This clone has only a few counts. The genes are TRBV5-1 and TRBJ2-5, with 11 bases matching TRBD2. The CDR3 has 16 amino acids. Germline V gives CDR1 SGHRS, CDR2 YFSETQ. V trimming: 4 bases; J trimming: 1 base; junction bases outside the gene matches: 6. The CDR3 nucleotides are TGCGCCAGCAGCCCCCTAGCGGGAGGACCCCAAGAGACCCAGTACTTC. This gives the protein CASSPLAGGPQETQYF.

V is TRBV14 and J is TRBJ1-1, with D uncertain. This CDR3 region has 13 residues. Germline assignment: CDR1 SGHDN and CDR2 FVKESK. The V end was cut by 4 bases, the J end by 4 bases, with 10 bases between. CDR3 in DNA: TGTGCCAGCAGCCCCCATATTAGCACTGAAGCTTTCTTT. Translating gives CASSPHISTEAFF.

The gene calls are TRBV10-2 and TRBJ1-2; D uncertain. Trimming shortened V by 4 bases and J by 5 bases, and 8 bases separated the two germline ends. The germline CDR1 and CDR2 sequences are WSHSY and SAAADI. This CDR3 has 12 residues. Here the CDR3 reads CASSVSGYGYTF. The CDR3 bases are TGCGCCAGCAGTGTTTCGGGGTATGGCTACACCTTC.

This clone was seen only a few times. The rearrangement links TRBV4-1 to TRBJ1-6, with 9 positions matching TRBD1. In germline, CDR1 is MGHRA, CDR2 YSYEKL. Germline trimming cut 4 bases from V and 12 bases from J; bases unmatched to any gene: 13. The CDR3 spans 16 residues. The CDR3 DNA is TGCGCCAGCAGCCTACAACAGGGGGCGGTTGCATTACCCCTCCACTTT. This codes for CASSLQQGAVALPLHF.

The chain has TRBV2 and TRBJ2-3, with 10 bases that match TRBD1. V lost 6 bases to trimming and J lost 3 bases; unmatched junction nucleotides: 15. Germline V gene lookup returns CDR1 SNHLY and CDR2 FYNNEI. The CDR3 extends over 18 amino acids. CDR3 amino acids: CASSGMGQGLQGTDTQYF. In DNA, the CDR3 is TGTGCCAGCAGCGGAATGGGACAGGGGCTCCAAGGGACAGATACGCAGTATTTT.

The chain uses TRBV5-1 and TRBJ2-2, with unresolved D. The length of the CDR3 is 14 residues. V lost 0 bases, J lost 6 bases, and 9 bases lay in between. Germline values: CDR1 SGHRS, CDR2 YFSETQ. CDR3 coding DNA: TGCGCCAGCAGCTTGGGGAGATTACCCGGGGAGCTGTTTTTT. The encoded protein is CASSLGRLPGELFF.

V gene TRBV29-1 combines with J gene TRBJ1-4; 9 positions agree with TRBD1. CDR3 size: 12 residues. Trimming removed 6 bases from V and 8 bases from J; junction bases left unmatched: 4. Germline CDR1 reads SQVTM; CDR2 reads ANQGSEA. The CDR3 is CSVTGGKEKLFF. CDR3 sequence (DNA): TGCAGCGTGACAGGGGGTAAAGAAAAACTGTTTTTT.

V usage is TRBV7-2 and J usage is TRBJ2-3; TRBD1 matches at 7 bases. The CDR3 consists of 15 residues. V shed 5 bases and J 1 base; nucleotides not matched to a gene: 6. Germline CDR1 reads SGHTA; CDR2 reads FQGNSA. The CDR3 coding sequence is TGTGCCAGCAGCGGACGCCAGGGGGGCACAGATACGCAGTATTTT. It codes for CASSGRQGGTDTQYF.

The chain's CDR3 is CASSTSSGPSYEQYF. CDR3 nucleotides: TGCGCCAGCAGCACTTCTAGCGGGCCGTCCTACGAGCAGTACTTC. The chain carries TRBV5-1 and TRBJ2-7; TRBD2 agrees at 8 bases. The V segment lost 4 bases and the J segment 1 base; nucleotides outside the gene matches: 7. This CDR3 has 15 amino acids. Germline V lookup: CDR1 SGHRS, CDR2 YFSETQ.

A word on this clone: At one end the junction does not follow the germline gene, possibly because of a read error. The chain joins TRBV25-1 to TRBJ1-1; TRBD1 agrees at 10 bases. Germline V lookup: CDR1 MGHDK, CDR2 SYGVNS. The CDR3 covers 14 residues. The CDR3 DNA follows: TGTGCCAGCAACCCGGGACAGGGGAACTCTGAAGCTTTCTTT. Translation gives CASNPGQGNSEAFF. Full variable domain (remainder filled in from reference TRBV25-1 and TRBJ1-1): EADIYQTPRYLVIGTGKKITLECSQTMGHDKMYWYQQDPGMELHLIHYSYGVNSTEKGDLSSESTVSRIRTEHFPLTLESARPSHTSQYLCASNPGQGNSEAFFGQGTRLTVV.

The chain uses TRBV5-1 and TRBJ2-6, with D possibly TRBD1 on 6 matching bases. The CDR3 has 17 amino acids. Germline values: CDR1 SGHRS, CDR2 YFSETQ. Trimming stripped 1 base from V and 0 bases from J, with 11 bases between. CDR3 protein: CASSLKTGSSGANVLTF. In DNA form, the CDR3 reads TGCGCCAGCAGCTTGAAGACAGGTAGCTCTGGGGCCAACGTCCTGACTTTC.

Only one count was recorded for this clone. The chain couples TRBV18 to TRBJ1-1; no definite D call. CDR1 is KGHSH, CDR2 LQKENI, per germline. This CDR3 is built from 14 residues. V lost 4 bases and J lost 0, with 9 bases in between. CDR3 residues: CASSLQEVNTEAFF. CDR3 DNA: TGTGCCAGCTCACTCCAGGAGGTGAACACTGAAGCTTTCTTT.

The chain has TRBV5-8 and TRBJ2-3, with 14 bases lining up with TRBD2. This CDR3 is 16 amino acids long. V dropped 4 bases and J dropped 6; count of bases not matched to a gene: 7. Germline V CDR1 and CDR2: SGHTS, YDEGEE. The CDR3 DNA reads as TGTGCCAGCAGCCTCGGGACTAGCGGGAGTTGGGATACGCAGTATTTT. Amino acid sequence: CASSLGTSGSWDTQYF.

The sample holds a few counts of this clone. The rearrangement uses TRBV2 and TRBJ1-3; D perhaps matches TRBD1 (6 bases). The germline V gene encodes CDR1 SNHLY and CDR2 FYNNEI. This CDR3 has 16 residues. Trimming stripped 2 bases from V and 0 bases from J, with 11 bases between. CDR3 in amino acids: CASSERQASSGNTIYF. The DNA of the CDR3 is TGTGCCAGCAGTGAACGACAGGCGAGCTCTGGAAACACCATATATTTT.

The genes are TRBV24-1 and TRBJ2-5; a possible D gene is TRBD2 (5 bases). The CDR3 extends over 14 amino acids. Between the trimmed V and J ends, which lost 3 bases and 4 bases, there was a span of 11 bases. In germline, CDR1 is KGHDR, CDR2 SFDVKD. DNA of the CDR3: TGTGCCACCAGTGATCGATGGGAGCGAGAGACCCAGTACTTC. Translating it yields CATSDRWERETQYF.

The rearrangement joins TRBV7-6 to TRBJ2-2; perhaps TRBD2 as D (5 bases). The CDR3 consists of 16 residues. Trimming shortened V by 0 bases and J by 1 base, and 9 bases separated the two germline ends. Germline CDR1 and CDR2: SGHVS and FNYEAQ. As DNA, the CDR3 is TGTGCCAGCAGCTTAGCCTCAGCGGAGAACACCGGGGAGCTGTTTTTT. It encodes CASSLASAENTGELFF.

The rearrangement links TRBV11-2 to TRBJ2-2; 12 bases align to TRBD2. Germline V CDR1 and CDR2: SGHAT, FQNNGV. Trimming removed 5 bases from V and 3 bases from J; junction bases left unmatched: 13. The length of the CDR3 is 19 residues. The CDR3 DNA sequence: TGTGCCAGCAGCCCCCACTCGTACACTAGCGGGAGGTACACCGGGGAGCTGTTTTTT. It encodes CASSPHSYTSGRYTGELFF.

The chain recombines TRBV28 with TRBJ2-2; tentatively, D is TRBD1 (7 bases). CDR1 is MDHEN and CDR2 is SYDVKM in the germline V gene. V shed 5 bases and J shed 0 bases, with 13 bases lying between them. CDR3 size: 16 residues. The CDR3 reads CASSPQGEANTGELFF. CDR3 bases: TGTGCCAGCAGTCCTCAGGGGGAGGCGAACACCGGGGAGCTGTTTTTT.

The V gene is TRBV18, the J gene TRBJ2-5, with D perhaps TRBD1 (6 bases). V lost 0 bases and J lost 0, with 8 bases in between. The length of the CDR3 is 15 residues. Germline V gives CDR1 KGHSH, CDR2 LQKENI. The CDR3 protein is CASSPPGQHQETQYF. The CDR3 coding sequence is TGTGCCAGCTCACCACCGGGACAACACCAAGAGACCCAGTACTTC.

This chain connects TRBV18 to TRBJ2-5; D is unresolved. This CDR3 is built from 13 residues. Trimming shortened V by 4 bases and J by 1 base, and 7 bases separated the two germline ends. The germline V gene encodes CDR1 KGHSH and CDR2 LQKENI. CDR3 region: CASSLDFQETQYF. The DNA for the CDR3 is TGTGCCAGCTCACTCGACTTCCAAGAGACCCAGTACTTC.